The source of this T cell receptor (beta chain) is a study of T cell responses to AZD1222 COVID-19 vaccine. Whole-study results and caveats: Spike-specific TCRs gained breadth and depth after people received two AZD1222 doses. Targets within unmutated variant regions were reportedly found for nearly half of spike-specific TCRs. Repertoires were obtained only post-peak T cell response.

Concerning this clone itself: The antigen remains unidentified.

Second-dose intervals of approximately 4 or approximately 12 weeks were pooled. V was cut by 0 bases and J by 2 bases, with 12 bases left in between. Germline assignment: CDR1 SGHRS and CDR2 YFSETQ. The CDR3 sequence is 15 residues long. The table came from immunoSEQ multiplex PCR; TCRdb's copy has only in-frame clones and leaves some out. The data contain 140,000 to 150,000 clones, more than 75% of them seen just once; the ten biggest clones take up just under 2%. This TCR derives from an adult who received the AZD1222 COVID-19 vaccine. V and J are TRBV5-1 and TRBJ2-7; possible D gene TRBD2, 5 bases. Source: peripheral blood, taken 28 days after the second AZD1222 dose. CDR3 sequence (DNA): TGCGCCAGCAGCTTGGCCCCTGAGGAGGCCTACGAGCAGTACTTC. This translates into CASSLAPEEAYEQYF.